This TCR beta chain appears in the sequencing data of a study of blood T cell repertoires in COVID-19. Study details: Sites across the United States, Italy and Spain contributed samples from acute and convalescent COVID-19. In each case, the material was cDNA or gDNA derived from T cells, B-cell-depleted T cells, or PBMCs.

In the original workflow: Researchers report that nucleated cell counts were estimated from reference gene primer amplification. The protocol was immunoSEQ multiplex PCR, while the TCRdb copy is restricted to in-frame clones and leaves out a portion. Clonal size and the V and J genes are those of that table, whereas D and trimming came from the DNA. The table shows 200,000 to 250,000 clones, with approximately 83% occurring only once. The origin of this receptor is a woman aged 25 to 39 who had recovered from COVID-19. Sample: peripheral blood.

The CDR3 protein is CASSEEVGSNYGYTF. The CDR3 DNA sequence: TGCGCCAGCAGTGAGGAGGTAGGAAGTAACTATGGCTACACCTTC. This chain joins TRBV10-1 and TRBJ1-2; D remains ambiguous. Germline lookup yields CDR1 WNHNN and CDR2 SYGVQD (reference sequence). This CDR3 has 15 amino acids. The V end was cut by 2 bases, the J end by 1 base, with 11 bases between.